One T cell receptor (beta chain) is described in this entry. The antigen is unknown. This record comes from a study of identical twins. Broader study findings: Findings came from cross-sectional statistics, without long-term follow-up of donors. The abundant beta clonotypes from cord blood had fewer insertions, and memory repertoires had none of this.

This CDR3 region has 15 residues. The V end lost 3 bases, the J end lost 5 bases, and 14 bases lay between the germline ends. With template switching, a universal primer site was added, and the cDNA carried unique molecular identifiers. Each CDR3 protein gets one entry after TCRdb re-called the 5' RACE reads with MiXCR. The sample contains 650,000 to 750,000 distinct CDR3 sequences, approximately 22% of which appear only once. Separately, the same data were catalogued under a study of T cells expressing NK-cell markers.

This TCR derives from a woman between 18 and 30 years old in good health. Specimen: PBMCs. The chain combines TRBV12-3 or TRBV12-4 with TRBJ2-1; D is uncertain. The CDR3 nucleotides are TGTGCCAGCAGTTTCTTCGGCCCGGTAGACAATGAGCAGTTCTTC. Its translation is CASSFFGPVDNEQFF.